These T cell receptor beta chains were read from a single sample in a study of T-cell reconstitution after alpha-beta-depleted transplantation in children. TCRdb used MiXCR to reprocess the PCR reads, holding one entry per CDR3 protein. This table has roughly 240,000 distinct CDR3 sequences, roughly 8% appearing once. Sequenced material: PBMCs, mostly from graft donor cells, taken 180 days after TCRalphabeta/CD19-depleted stem cell transplant. These receptors all stem from a male patient younger than 18 who had a stem cell transplant for acute lymphoblastic leukemia, so the T cells may come from the graft donor. Both conserved end residues are part of each CDR3. Each record gives: D gene, clone size, V gene, J gene, CDR3 DNA, CDR3 protein. A D gene is named only where the DNA matches it firmly. Size values are once, few and many counts, or a class for expanded clones, and some rows have none.

TRBD2,many,TRBV29-1,TRBJ2-3,TGCAGCGTTGCCGGGAGGAGCACAGATACGCAGTATTTT,CSVAGRSTDTQYF
TRBD2,many,TRBV9,TRBJ2-2,TGTGCCAGCAGCCCTTTAGCGGGATCTACCGGGGAGCTGTTTTTT,CASSPLAGSTGELFF
TRBD2,NA,TRBV19,TRBJ2-1,TGTGCCAGTAGTATAGCGAGCGGGATGAACAATGAGCAGTTCTTC,CASSIASGMNNEQFF
NA,many,TRBV7-9,TRBJ1-1,TGTGCCAGCAGCTTTTCGGAGGCTTTCTTT,CASSFSEAFF
TRBD1,many,TRBV7-2,TRBJ2-1,TGTGCCAGCAGCCGACAGGGGTCCTACAATGAGCAGTTCTTC,CASSRQGSYNEQFF
TRBD1,many,TRBV6-1,TRBJ1-1,TGTGCCAGCAGATTTAGACAGGGGACTGAAGCTTTCTTT,CASRFRQGTEAFF
TRBD2,many,TRBV5-1,TRBJ2-7,TGCGCCAGCAGCTTAGGAGCGGGAGACCCCTCCTACGAGCAGTACTTC,CASSLGAGDPSYEQYF
TRBD2,many,TRBV12-3/TRBV12-4,TRBJ2-5,TGTGCCAGCAGTTTGGGGACTAGCGTACAAGAGACCCAGTACTTC,CASSLGTSVQETQYF
TRBD1,many,TRBV7-3,TRBJ2-7,TGTGCCAGCAGTCGCCAAGGGGGCGACTACGAGCAGTACTTC,CASSRQGGDYEQYF
NA,many,TRBV6-1,TRBJ1-3,TGTGCCAGCAGTGCTGAGACATACTCTGGAAACACCATATATTTT,CASSAETYSGNTIYF
TRBD1,many,TRBV12-3/TRBV12-4,TRBJ1-1,TGTGCCAGCAGCTCCAGACAGGGGGCGTATAGGACTGAAGCTTTCTTT,CASSSRQGAYRTEAFF
NA,many,TRBV12-3/TRBV12-4,TRBJ1-5,TGTGCCAGCAGTTTAGCGGGGCAGGGAAATCAGCCCCAGCATTTT,CASSLAGQGNQPQHF
TRBD1,many,TRBV27,TRBJ1-2,TGTGCCAGCAGTTCTCCTGGGGACAGGGGTCACTATGGCTACACCTTC,CASSSPGDRGHYGYTF
NA,many,TRBV5-6,TRBJ2-1,TGTGCCAGCAGCTTACTGGCCTACCCCAATGAGCAGTTCTTC,CASSLLAYPNEQFF
TRBD1,many,TRBV7-9,TRBJ1-3,TGTGCCAGCACCAAGACAGGGACTGGAAACACCATATATTTT,CASTKTGTGNTIYF
NA,many,TRBV20-1,TRBJ2-1,TGCAGTGCCCCTCCCAAGAGGCCCTACAATGAGCAGTTCTTC,CSAPPKRPYNEQFF
TRBD1,many,TRBV6-2/TRBV6-3,TRBJ2-7,TGTGCCAGCAGCGAAACCGGGACAGGGTTCAACGAGCAGTACTTC,CASSETGTGFNEQYF
TRBD1,many,TRBV18,TRBJ1-4,TGTGCCAGCTCACCGCGGACAGGAACTAATGAAAAACTGTTTTTT,CASSPRTGTNEKLFF
NA,many,TRBV6-5,TRBJ2-7,TGTGCCAGCAGACGAGGGTTGTACGAGCAGTACTTC,CASRRGLYEQYF
TRBD2,many,TRBV5-1,TRBJ2-3,TGCGCCAGCAGCCGGACTAGCGACACAGATACGCAGTATTTT,CASSRTSDTDTQYF
NA,NA,TRBV10-3,TRBJ1-5,TGTGCCATCAGTGAGTGGGGCCGAGGCAATCAGCCCCAGCATTTT,CAISEWGRGNQPQHF
NA,many,TRBV20-1,TRBJ1-2,TGCAGTGCTAGAGATATATTCGTCTATGGCTACACCTTC,CSARDIFVYGYTF
NA,few,TRBV5-5,TRBJ2-2,TGTGCCAGCAGCTGGGACGGGAACACCGGGGAGCTGTTTTTT,CASSWDGNTGELFF
NA,many,TRBV4-2,TRBJ2-7,TGTGCCAGCAGCCACCGGGGGACAGTCATACCCTACGAGCAGTACTTC,CASSHRGTVIPYEQYF
NA,many,TRBV10-3,TRBJ1-2,TGTGCCGCGTGCTGTGTGCGTGGCTACACCTTC,CAACCVRGYTF
NA,many,TRBV29-1,TRBJ2-3,TGCAGCGTTGATATAGAGACAGATACGCAGTATTTT,CSVDIETDTQYF
TRBD1,many,TRBV7-9,TRBJ2-3,TGTGCCAGCAGCCTGAGGGGGCAGAGAACAGATACGCAGTATTTT,CASSLRGQRTDTQYF
TRBD1,few,TRBV27,TRBJ1-5,TGTGCCAGTCGGGACAGGGGGCTATTCAATCAGCCCCAGCATTTT,CASRDRGLFNQPQHF
TRBD1,many,TRBV18,TRBJ1-1,TGTGCCAGCTCACCACCGAAGGGACAGATCGATGAAGCTTTCTTT,CASSPPKGQIDEAFF
NA,many,TRBV20-1,TRBJ2-2,TGCAGTGCCCGAGAAGGTTCCGGGGAGCTGTTTTTT,CSAREGSGELFF
TRBD2,many,TRBV27,TRBJ2-7,TGTGCCAGCAGTTCACTAGCGGGAGTAATCTACGAGCAGTACTTC,CASSSLAGVIYEQYF
TRBD2,many,TRBV12-5,TRBJ2-3,TGTGCTAGTGGTTTGTTCCCCGGGACTACCCGCACAGATACGCAGTATTTT,CASGLFPGTTRTDTQYF
TRBD1,many,TRBV29-1,TRBJ2-5,TGCAGCGTCTCCTCCGGGACAGGGGAGAGGGGGACCCAGTACTTC,CSVSSGTGERGTQYF
NA,many,TRBV9,TRBJ2-7,TGTGCCAGCAGCCCAGGGGATTCCCCCTCCTACGAGCAGTACTTC,CASSPGDSPSYEQYF
NA,many,TRBV20-1,TRBJ1-1,TGCAGTGCTAGAAACCTCCCCAAGAACACTGAAGCTTTCTTT,CSARNLPKNTEAFF
NA,many,TRBV6-6,TRBJ2-5,TGTGCCAGCAGTACAAGGGGGGGGGAGACCCAGTACTTC,CASSTRGGETQYF
NA,many,TRBV12-5,TRBJ2-1,TGTGCTAGTTTTATTAGGGTAGGGGTTCAAAAGACCTACAATGAGCAGTTCTTC,CASFIRVGVQKTYNEQFF
NA,NA,TRBV20-1,TRBJ2-7,TGCAGTGCTAGAGACCACCTTTTGAGGGCGCTGATTTACGAGCAGTACTTC,CSARDHLLRALIYEQYF
TRBD2,many,TRBV9,TRBJ2-3,TGTGCCAGCAGCCCCTTATGGCGGGGGGGCCCAGATACGCAGTATTTT,CASSPLWRGGPDTQYF
TRBD1,many,TRBV12-3/TRBV12-4,TRBJ1-1,TGTGCCAGCAGTCCACAGGGGTACACTGAAGCTTTCTTT,CASSPQGYTEAFF
NA,many,TRBV9,TRBJ1-6,TGTGCCAGCAGCCTTCAGGGAGGCAATTCACCCCTCCACTTT,CASSLQGGNSPLHF